The 27 T cell receptor beta chains presented below share a single source sample, sequenced in a study of shared clonotypes between healthy human individuals. The table came from immunoSEQ multiplex PCR; TCRdb's copy has only in-frame clones and leaves some out. This sample carries about 1.1 million clones, 60% to 80% of them seen once, and the ten largest clones take more than 0.85%. The sample taken for sequencing was memory CD4+ T cells from PBMCs. This sample's subset: CD45RA-negative fraction. Receptor source: a man aged 18-30 years in good health. Some clones in this sample may be carry-over from other donors' samples.

CDR3 nucleotide sequence: TGTGCCAGCAGTGAAGGGACAGGGGGCTGGGAGACCCAGTACTTC. It translates to CASSEGTGGWETQYF. V and J are TRBV6-1 and TRBJ2-5; TRBD1 matches at 11 bases. Germline values: CDR1 MNHNS, CDR2 SASEGT. The CDR3 has 15 amino acids. V lost 1 base to trimming and J lost 5 bases; unmatched junction nucleotides: 3.

This clone was observed many times. This sequence joins TRBV11-1 and TRBJ2-5; D is uncertain. The germline V gene has CDR1 SGHAT and CDR2 FQDESV (reference sequence). The CDR3 has 14 amino acids. V was trimmed by 1 base and J by 5 bases, leaving 11 bases between them. The CDR3 bases are TGTGCCAGCAGCTTAGTTTCAGGTCTGGAGACCCAGTACTTC. This translates into CASSLVSGLETQYF.

This chain uses TRBV19 with TRBJ2-1, with D perhaps TRBD1 (7 bases). V dropped 11 bases and J dropped 0 bases, with 14 bases sitting between them. This CDR3 has 14 residues. CDR1 and CDR2 (germline): LNHDA, SQIVND (reference sequence). The CDR3 is CAGAGGSSYNEQFF. The CDR3 DNA sequence: TGTGCCGGAGCAGGGGGGAGCTCCTACAATGAGCAGTTCTTC.

The chain has TRBV7-3 and TRBJ2-3; 10 nucleotides agree with TRBD2. Germline V lookup: CDR1 SGHTA, CDR2 FQGTGA. Trimming at V came to 4 bases and at J to 6 bases, leaving 10 bases not matched to a gene. There are 16 residues in the CDR3. The CDR3 DNA reads TGTGCCAGCAGCTCGTTAGCGGGAGGCTATCGGGATACGCAGTATTTT. Amino acid sequence: CASSSLAGGYRDTQYF.

This clone has a handful of counts. The chain couples TRBV19 to TRBJ1-4, with D perhaps matching TRBD1 (5 bases). V was clipped by 4 bases and J by 8 bases, with 11 bases between them. In germline, CDR1 is LNHDA, CDR2 SQIVND (reference sequence). The CDR3 is 13 amino acids. CDR3 nucleotide sequence: TGTGCCAGTAGTAGGGGGACGGAGGAAAAACTGTTTTTT. Translation: CASSRGTEEKLFF. The full variable domain, rest sourced from reference TRBV19 and TRBJ1-4, is DGGITQSPKYLFRKEGQNVTLSCEQNLNHDAMYWYRQDPGQGLRLIYYSQIVNDFQKGDIAEGYSVSREKKESFPLTVTSAQKNPTAFYLCASSRGTEEKLFFGSGTQLSVL.

The chain carries TRBV28 and TRBJ1-5, with a tentative D call TRBD1 (5 bases). This CDR3 contains 15 residues. V gave up 5 bases and J gave up 0 bases, with 11 bases separating them. Germline loops: CDR1 MDHEN, CDR2 SYDVKM. The CDR3 bases are TGTGCCAGCAGTGGGGGACCGTTTAGCAATCAGCCCCAGCATTTT. It translates to CASSGGPFSNQPQHF.

The chain carries TRBV4-2 and TRBJ1-1; TRBD1 is a possible D gene (6 bases). Germline loops: CDR1 LGHNA, CDR2 YNFKEQ. Trimming removed 1 base at V and 1 base at J, with 10 bases between. The CDR3 extends over 15 amino acids. The DNA for the CDR3 is TGTGCCAGCAGCCAAGCCGGGACACAGAACACTGAAGCTTTCTTT. It specifies CASSQAGTQNTEAFF.

The CDR3, as DNA: TGTGCCAGCAGCCGCAAGGACCTGGGGGGCAACGAGCAGTACTTC. It translates to CASSRKDLGGNEQYF. This chain links TRBV5-4 with TRBJ2-7; D may be TRBD1 or TRBD2 (6 bases each). The CDR3 runs 15 residues. Trimming left V 4 bases short and J 5 bases short, with 19 bases between. From germline, CDR1 is SGHNT and CDR2 YYREEE (reference sequence).

This clone was detected only once. The J gene is TRBJ2-1, the V gene TRBV27; 7 nucleotides line up with TRBD1. The CDR3 is made up of 14 amino acids. CDR1 MNHEY and CDR2 SMNVEV come from the germline V gene (reference sequence). V was pared by 10 bases and J by 5 bases, with 11 bases of the junction left unmatched. CDR3 sequence (DNA): TGTGCCACCCGATGGGACAGCCGGAACAATGAGCAGTTCTTC. Amino acids: CATRWDSRNNEQFF.

This chain uses TRBV11-1 with TRBJ2-7, with TRBD1 identical over 7 bases. Germline loops: CDR1 SGHAT, CDR2 FQDESV (reference sequence). V trimming: 6 bases; J trimming: 4 bases; junction bases outside the gene matches: 12. The CDR3 runs 15 residues. The CDR3: CASSRYRGPYYEQYF. The CDR3 DNA sequence: TGTGCCAGCAGTAGATACAGGGGCCCTTATTACGAGCAGTACTTC. Supplemented by reference TRBV11-1 and TRBJ2-7, the full variable domain reads EAEVAQSPRYKITEKSQAVAFWCDPISGHATLYWYRQILGQGPELLVQFQDESVVDDSQLPKDRFSAERLKGVDSTLKIQPAELGDSAMYLCASSRYRGPYYEQYFGPGTRLTVT.

This chain uses TRBV4-3 with TRBJ1-2, with unresolved D. The CDR3 length is 13 residues. Germline V gene sequence: CDR1 LGHNA, CDR2 YSLEER. Trimming took 0 bases from V and 7 from J, leaving 9 bases between them. CDR3: CASSQDLGPGYTF. Written as DNA, the CDR3 is TGCGCCAGCAGCCAAGACCTCGGCCCTGGCTACACCTTC.

V usage is TRBV10-3 and J usage is TRBJ2-3; D is unclear. The CDR3 is 12 residues long. The V end lost 7 bases, the J end lost 2 bases, and 7 bases lay between the germline ends. Germline CDR1 is ENHRY and CDR2 is SYGVKD. The CDR3 loop reads CAIKPDTDTQYF. The CDR3 region has the DNA TGTGCCATCAAACCCGACACAGATACGCAGTATTTT.

The table lists this clone with a few counts. J is TRBJ2-2 and V is TRBV18; 14 bases are shared with TRBD2. The CDR3 loop spans 18 amino acids. Germline CDR1 reads KGHSH; CDR2 reads LQKENI. Trimming at V came to 3 bases and at J to 3 bases, leaving 6 bases not matched to a gene. The DNA of the CDR3 is TGTGCCAGCTCACCCCCGACTAGCGGGAGGGTGTACACCGGGGAGCTGTTTTTT. This encodes CASSPPTSGRVYTGELFF.

V gene TRBV30 combines with J gene TRBJ2-1; D not certain. This CDR3 spans 15 amino acids. V was trimmed by 5 bases and J by 0 bases, leaving 14 bases between them. Germline V CDR1 and CDR2: GTSNPN, SVGIG (reference sequence). This chain's CDR3 is CAWAPTGNSYNEQFF. DNA of the CDR3: TGTGCCTGGGCCCCGACTGGGAACTCCTACAATGAGCAGTTCTTC.

For this clone: An end of the junction differs from the germline gene, which may be a read error. The rearrangement joins TRBV28 to TRBJ2-1; 8 bases match TRBD1. There are 15 residues in the CDR3. The germline V gene has CDR1 MDHEN and CDR2 SYDVKM. The CDR3 bases are TGTGCCAGCAGAACCGGGACAGGATCCTTCAATGAGCAGTTCTTC. The encoded protein is CASRTGTGSFNEQFF.

The rearrangement uses TRBV11-2 and TRBJ2-2, with TRBD2 as a possible D gene (5 bases). Germline V CDR1 and CDR2: SGHAT, FQNNGV. Trimming pared 2 bases from V and 2 bases from J, leaving 12 bases between. The CDR3 is 16 amino acids. CDR3 coding DNA: TGTGCCAGCAGCTTATATCGGGGAAGTAACACCGGGGAGCTGTTTTTT. Translation: CASSLYRGSNTGELFF. The full variable domain, completed using reference TRBV11-2 and TRBJ2-2, is EAGVAQSPRYKIIEKRQSVAFWCNPISGHATLYWYQQILGQGPKLLIQFQNNGVVDDSQLPKDRFSAERLKGVDSTLKIQPAKLEDSAVYLCASSLYRGSNTGELFFGEGSRLTVL.

This rearrangement joins TRBV11-2 to TRBJ1-1, with 8 bases fitting TRBD1. The CDR3 length is 15 residues. V lost 4 bases, J lost 2 bases, and 6 bases stayed unmatched. The germline gives CDR1 SGHAT, CDR2 FQNNGV. The CDR3 protein is CASSSSDRANTEAFF. For the CDR3, the DNA is TGTGCCAGCAGCTCCTCGGACAGGGCAAACACTGAAGCTTTCTTT.

V gene TRBV4-1 combines with J gene TRBJ2-2; 7 nucleotides agree with TRBD1. The junction had 10 bases not matched to a gene; V was cut back by 4 bases and J by 5 bases. Germline V lookup: CDR1 MGHRA, CDR2 YSYEKL. The CDR3 extends over 16 amino acids. CDR3: CASSPPQGVATGELFF. The DNA of the CDR3 is TGCGCCAGCAGCCCCCCGCAGGGGGTTGCGACCGGGGAGCTGTTTTTT.

This rearrangement joins TRBV9 to TRBJ2-3; 8 bases match TRBD2. Germline-derived CDR1 and CDR2 are SGDLS and YYNGEE. V lost 4 bases to trimming and J lost 6 bases; unmatched junction nucleotides: 10. The CDR3 loop spans 15 amino acids. The CDR3 reads CASSLSGSGVDTQYF. The CDR3 DNA reads as TGTGCCAGCAGCCTGAGCGGGAGTGGAGTCGATACGCAGTATTTT.

There are a few counts of this clone. The rearrangement links TRBV29-1 to TRBJ2-2, with a weak D call TRBD2 (6 bases). This CDR3 is 14 amino acids long. Trimming pared 4 bases from V and 1 base from J, leaving 10 bases between. CDR1 is SQVTM and CDR2 is ANQGSEA in the germline V gene. In nucleotides, the CDR3 is TGCAGCGTTGGCACTAGCAGGAACACCGGGGAGCTGTTTTTT. Translation: CSVGTSRNTGELFF.

The count of this clone is one. The chain combines TRBV5-1 with TRBJ2-5, with D possibly being TRBD2 (5 bases). The V end lost 7 bases, the J end lost 4 bases, and 17 bases lay between the germline ends. Per the germline V gene, CDR1 is SGHRS and CDR2 is YFSETQ. The length of the CDR3 is 14 residues. The CDR3 bases are TGCGCCAGCGGCTACCTTCCGGGAACAGAGACCCAGTACTTC. Encoded protein: CASGYLPGTETQYF.

The chain is built from TRBV2 and TRBJ2-2, with TRBD1 matching over 7 bases. The CDR3 length is 16 residues. Unmatched junction bases numbered 4, after V lost 1 base and J lost 2 bases. Germline V CDR1 and CDR2: SNHLY, FYNNEI. Written as DNA, the CDR3 is TGTGCCAGCAGTGAAGAGAGGGGGCTTAACACCGGGGAGCTGTTTTTT. Protein product: CASSEERGLNTGELFF.

This clone was counted a single time. The chain joins TRBV6-1 to TRBJ2-7; no definite D call. The CDR3 extends over 12 amino acids. Germline V lookup: CDR1 MNHNS, CDR2 SASEGT. The ends were cut back, 8 bases at V and 5 bases at J, with 13 bases in the middle. CDR3 bases: TGTGCCAGCGTCCAAAGGTTCCACGAGCAGTACTTC. Encoded protein: CASVQRFHEQYF.

This clone was counted once. The V and J genes are TRBV5-6 and TRBJ2-2, with TRBD1 identical over 8 bases. After removal of 4 bases from V and 3 bases from J, the junction contained 8 bases not matched to a gene. This CDR3 contains 16 residues. CDR1 and CDR2 (germline): SGHDT, YYEEEE. CDR3 protein: CASSATGTGDTGELFF. The CDR3 DNA reads as TGTGCCAGCAGCGCGACCGGGACAGGAGACACCGGGGAGCTGTTTTTT.

V gene TRBV27 combines with J gene TRBJ1-4; 7 bases match TRBD1. The length of the CDR3 is 13 residues. CDR1 is MNHEY, CDR2 SMNVEV, per germline (reference sequence). The ends lost 6 bases at V and 13 bases at J; junction bases unmatched: 11. CDR3 region: CASSLSTGTLLFF. The DNA of the CDR3 is TGTGCCAGCAGCCTATCGACAGGGACCCTACTGTTTTTT.

The V gene is TRBV5-1, the J gene TRBJ1-4, with D maybe TRBD1 (5 bases). Germline loops: CDR1 SGHRS, CDR2 YFSETQ. Trimming stripped 4 bases from V and 8 bases from J, with 15 bases between. The CDR3 is made up of 14 amino acids. The CDR3, as DNA: TGCGCCAGCAGCGCCGACAGTGCCGAGGAAAAACTGTTTTTT. Translating gives CASSADSAEEKLFF.

The CDR3: CASSEAGSGQPQHF. The CDR3, as DNA: TGTGCCAGCAGTGAAGCGGGGAGTGGGCAGCCCCAGCATTTT. The chain uses TRBV6-1 and TRBJ1-5; D is unresolved. Germline V CDR1 and CDR2: MNHNS, SASEGT. The CDR3 is 14 amino acids. Trimming took off 0 bases at V and 7 bases at J, with 10 bases between the two ends.